Sequencing of this T cell receptor (beta chain) was carried out in a study of identical twins. MiXCR was run by TCRdb on the 5' RACE reads, yielding one entry per CDR3 protein. The sample shows 470,000 or so distinct CDR3 sequences, less than 25% of them seen only once. The germline V gene has CDR1 MNHEY and CDR2 SVGAGI. The CDR3 loop spans 16 amino acids. V lost 2 bases, J lost 0 bases, and 7 bases stayed unmatched. These records were also assigned to another study, of T cells expressing NK-cell markers. From that report: Beta-chain profiling covered CD3+CD56+NKG2C+, CD3+CD56+NKG2C- and CD3+CD56-NKG2C+ sorted subsets.

The chain combines TRBV6-5 with TRBJ2-7; 7 positions match TRBD2. The sequenced material came from CD4+ T cells sorted from blood. This TCR came from a woman under 30 in good health. The chain's CDR3 is CASSYPTGGASYEQYF. CDR3 coding DNA: TGTGCCAGCAGTTACCCGACGGGGGGTGCCTCCTACGAGCAGTACTTC.